The 9 T cell receptor beta chains below were found in one sample sequenced in a study of blood T cell repertoires in COVID-19. Only in-frame clones appear in the TCRdb table, and some are missing; sequencing was by immunoSEQ multiplex PCR. The sample holds some 280,000 clones, approximately 90% seen once. Sample: peripheral blood. The origin of the receptors is a woman aged 60-75 years with acute or convalescent COVID-19.

The chain uses TRBV7-6 and TRBJ2-1; 9 nucleotides line up with TRBD2. V lost 5 bases to trimming and J lost 8 bases; unmatched junction nucleotides: 10. This CDR3 comprises 15 residues. The germline V gene has CDR1 SGHVS and CDR2 FNYEAQ. CDR3 region: CASSPRSSGTYEQFF. For the CDR3, the DNA is TGTGCCAGCAGCCCCCGGTCTAGCGGGACTTATGAGCAGTTCTTC.

V is TRBV15 and J is TRBJ2-7; 8 nucleotides line up with TRBD1. V gave up 2 bases and J gave up 3 bases; unmatched junction bases: 3. The CDR3 totals 14 residues. Germline-derived CDR1 and CDR2 are LNHNV and YYDKDF (reference sequence). CDR3 in DNA: TGTGCCACCAGCAGACCGGGACAGGTCTACGAGCAGTACTTC. This encodes CATSRPGQVYEQYF. Full variable domain (remainder filled in from reference TRBV15 and TRBJ2-7): DAMVIQNPRYQVTQFGKPVTLSCSQTLNHNVMYWYQQKSSQAPKLLFHYYDKDFNNEADTPDNFQSRRPNTSFCFLDIRSPGLGDTAMYLCATSRPGQVYEQYFGPGTRLTVT.

The chain carries TRBV19 and TRBJ1-1; 10 bases fit TRBD1. CDR1 and CDR2 (germline): LNHDA, SQIVND (reference sequence). The CDR3 totals 13 residues. The trim removed 7 bases at V and 5 bases at J, leaving 4 bases unmatched. CDR3 nucleotides: TGTGCCAGTATCAGGACAGGGGGGACTGAAGCTTTCTTT. It yields the protein CASIRTGGTEAFF.

The V call is TRBV28, the J call TRBJ1-4, with D perhaps TRBD1 (6 bases). Germline CDR1 and CDR2: MDHEN and SYDVKM. The ends were cut back, 6 bases at V and 7 bases at J, with 15 bases in the middle. This CDR3 region has 14 residues. DNA of the CDR3: TGTGCCAGCAGGGACAGCGTATCGGGTGAAAAACTGTTTTTT. The encoded protein is CASRDSVSGEKLFF.

The rearrangement links TRBV19 to TRBJ2-5, with 9 bases identical to TRBD1. Germline CDR1 and CDR2: LNHDA and SQIVND (reference sequence). The length of the CDR3 is 15 residues. Trimming cost V 4 bases and J 2 bases; bases outside gene matches: 5. In DNA form, the CDR3 reads TGTGCCAGTAGTAAGCGACAGGGGGTTCAAGAGACCCAGTACTTC. Its translation is CASSKRQGVQETQYF.

This rearrangement joins TRBV19 to TRBJ1-2, with TRBD1 matching over 8 bases. The V gene end was trimmed by 4 bases and the J gene end by 6 bases; junction bases not matched to a gene: 4. The germline gives CDR1 LNHDA, CDR2 SQIVND (reference sequence). The CDR3 runs 13 residues. The CDR3 DNA reads as TGTGCCAGTAGTAGACAGGGGCGTCATGGCTACACCTTC. Protein product: CASSRQGRHGYTF. The whole variable domain, filled in from reference TRBV19 and TRBJ1-2, reads DGGITQSPKYLFRKEGQNVTLSCEQNLNHDAMYWYRQDPGQGLRLIYYSQIVNDFQKGDIAEGYSVSREKKESFPLTVTSAQKNPTAFYLCASSRQGRHGYTFGSGTRLTVV.

The chain is built from TRBV18 and TRBJ1-2; the match to TRBD1 covers 8 bases. This CDR3 is 17 amino acids long. The V segment lost 1 base and the J segment 7 bases; nucleotides outside the gene matches: 14. The V gene's germline CDR1 is KGHSH and CDR2 LQKENI. The CDR3 DNA is TGTGCCAGCTCACCACAGACCCTCGACAGGGGACCTGGTGGCTACACCTTC. Its translation: CASSPQTLDRGPGGYTF.

This clone was observed once. This chain uses TRBV2 with TRBJ1-6; D remains unclear. V dropped 8 bases and J dropped 0 bases, with 8 bases sitting between them. The CDR3 runs to 14 residues. CDR1 is SNHLY, CDR2 FYNNEI, per germline. The chain's CDR3 is CASRMSSYNSPLHF. CDR3 in DNA: TGTGCCAGCCGAATGAGCTCCTATAATTCACCCCTCCACTTT. Full variable domain (rest looked up from reference TRBV2 and TRBJ1-6): EPEVTQTPSHQVTQMGQEVILRCVPISNHLYFYWYRQILGQKVEFLVSFYNNEISEKSEIFDDQFSVERPDGSNFTLKIRSTKLEDSAMYFCASRMSSYNSPLHFGNGTRLTVT.

The gene calls are TRBV5-6 and TRBJ1-1, with no clear D. Germline V gene sequence: CDR1 SGHDT, CDR2 YYEEEE. The V end lost 1 base, the J end lost 8 bases, and 9 bases lay between the germline ends. The length of the CDR3 is 12 residues. CDR3 sequence (DNA): TGTGCCAGCAGCTTGTCCGGGTTCGAAGCTTTCTTT. Its protein product is CASSLSGFEAFF.